The clone carrying this T cell receptor beta chain was seen more than once but under ten times. What was sequenced were expressed TCRB transcripts, since all of the isolated RNA had been reverse transcribed. This table comes from immunoSEQ multiplex PCR, and its TCRdb copy is limited to in-frame clones, with some not included. Of fewer than 250,000 clones listed, 9.6% are singletons. The data were taken from a study of beta chain features in type 1 diabetes. Per germline, CDR1 KGHSH and CDR2 LQKENI. Trimming removed 0 bases at V and 7 bases at J, with 9 bases between. The CDR3 sequence is 13 residues long.

This rearrangement joins TRBV18 to TRBJ1-1; D is uncertain. Source material: naive CD4+ T cells from blood. This TCR was sampled from a woman younger than 35 in good health. CDR3 bases: TGTGCCAGCTCACCACCTCCTAGGAATGAAGCTTTCTTT. This sequence encodes CASSPPPRNEAFF.